A single sample gave rise to the 17 T cell receptor beta chains below, sequenced in a study of blood T cell repertoires in COVID-19. Measured with immunoSEQ multiplex PCR; TCRdb has only the in-frame clones, and not every one. Of tens of thousands of clones in the sample, 55% to 70% were seen once. The sample taken for sequencing was peripheral blood. These receptors were taken from a woman in her 70s with acute or convalescent COVID-19.

The chain uses TRBV7-6 and TRBJ1-1, with TRBD1 as a possible D gene (5 bases). This CDR3 comprises 13 residues. The V end lost 8 bases, the J end lost 3 bases, and 13 bases lay between the germline ends. CDR1 and CDR2 from the germline V gene are SGHVS and FNYEAQ. As DNA, the CDR3 is TGTGCCAGCCGGGCCAGGGCGTACACTGAAGCTTTCTTT. Amino acids: CASRARAYTEAFF.

The rearrangement uses TRBV7-9 and TRBJ2-1, with TRBD2 matching over 9 bases. The CDR3 covers 18 residues. Germline lookup yields CDR1 SEHNR and CDR2 FQNEAQ (reference sequence). V was clipped by 7 bases and J by 0 bases; unmatched bases: 13. In nucleotides, the CDR3 is TGTGCCAGCATGCTAAGCGGGGGGCGCCGTCCCTCCTACAATGAGCAGTTCTTC. Protein: CASMLSGGRRPSYNEQFF.

This chain links TRBV6-6 with TRBJ1-6; the match to TRBD1 covers 7 bases. The V gene end was trimmed by 5 bases and the J gene end by 7 bases; junction bases not matched to a gene: 8. This CDR3 comprises 15 residues. Germline V gives CDR1 MNHNY, CDR2 SVGAGI (reference sequence). The CDR3 loop reads CASSTTGDGNSPLHF. CDR3 nucleotides: TGTGCCAGCAGTACCACAGGGGATGGGAATTCACCCCTCCACTTT.

The chain couples TRBV3-1 (or the pseudogene TRBV3-2) to TRBJ1-1; D unresolved. The CDR3 is 14 amino acids. The ends were cut back, 0 bases at V and 10 bases at J, with 15 bases in the middle. CDR1 is LGHDT and CDR2 is YNNKEL in the germline V gene (reference sequence). The CDR3 loop reads CASSQDGPLVGAFF. The CDR3 bases are TGTGCCAGCAGCCAAGATGGGCCTCTTGTGGGAGCTTTCTTT.

The gene calls are TRBV5-1 and TRBJ2-3; 11 positions agree with TRBD2. Germline V gene lookup returns CDR1 SGHRS and CDR2 YFSETQ. V shed 7 bases and J 0 bases; nucleotides not matched to a gene: 10. The CDR3 sequence is 17 residues long. The CDR3, as DNA: TGCGCCAGCGCTACTAGCGGGGGCTCCTTTAGCACAGATACGCAGTATTTT. This encodes CASATSGGSFSTDTQYF.

The chain couples TRBV5-6 to TRBJ1-2, with no clear D. The germline V and J ends were trimmed by 1 base and 4 bases, with 11 bases remaining between them. Looked up from germline, CDR1 is SGHDT and CDR2 is YYEEEE. The CDR3 has 14 residues. This CDR3 is CASSLFQVPYGYTF. The DNA for the CDR3 is TGTGCCAGCAGCTTGTTTCAGGTCCCCTATGGCTACACCTTC.

The chain carries TRBV5-1 and TRBJ2-5; D gene ambiguous. Trimming left V 2 bases short and J 5 bases short, with 10 bases between. The V gene's germline CDR1 is SGHRS and CDR2 YFSETQ. The length of the CDR3 is 13 residues. CDR3 amino acids: CASSLLEWETQYF. CDR3 coding DNA: TGCGCCAGCAGCTTACTTGAGTGGGAGACCCAGTACTTC.

The chain couples TRBV3-1 (or the pseudogene TRBV3-2) to TRBJ2-1, with D unclear. The CDR3 spans 13 residues. V lost 2 bases and J lost 9, with 11 bases in between. Germline values: CDR1 LGHDT, CDR2 YNNKEL (reference sequence). CDR3 coding DNA: TGTGCCAGCAGCCAAAGGCTAGTAGGTGAGCAGTTCTTC. Its protein is CASSQRLVGEQFF.

The V and J genes are TRBV7-9 and TRBJ1-4, with D unresolved. This CDR3 is 13 amino acids long. V dropped 5 bases and J dropped 7 bases, with 11 bases sitting between them. The V gene's germline CDR1 is SEHNR and CDR2 FQNEAQ (reference sequence). In DNA form, the CDR3 reads TGTGCCAGCAGCCTTCTTGAGGGTGAAAAACTGTTTTTT. Translated, it gives CASSLLEGEKLFF. Full variable domain (outside the CDR3, taken from reference TRBV7-9 and TRBJ1-4): DTGVSQNPRHKITKRGQNVTFRCDPISEHNRLYWYRQTLGQGPEFLTYFQNEAQLEKSRLLSDRFSAERPKGSFSTLEIQRTEQGDSAMYLCASSLLEGEKLFFGSGTQLSVL.

Only a few counts were recorded for this clone. An end of the junction differs from the germline gene, which may be a read error. The chain carries TRBV18 and TRBJ2-1; D is unclear. There are 16 residues in the CDR3. Germline values: CDR1 KGHSH, CDR2 LQKENI. In DNA, the CDR3 is TGTGCCAGCTCACCAACCACCGGGTCCTCCTTCAATGAGCAGTTCTTC. Protein sequence: CASSPTTGSSFNEQFF.

The chain employs TRBV5-1 and TRBJ1-1; 9 positions match TRBD1. CDR1 SGHRS and CDR2 YFSETQ come from the germline V gene. V lost 1 base to trimming and J lost 4 bases; unmatched junction nucleotides: 2. This CDR3 is 14 amino acids long. The CDR3 region has the DNA TGCGCCAGCAGCTTGACAGGGGGCGTCACTGAAGCTTTCTTT. Residues: CASSLTGGVTEAFF.

The chain links TRBV6-5 to TRBJ2-5; 7 positions agree with TRBD2. J lost 2 bases, V lost 6 bases, and 3 bases had no gene match. In germline, CDR1 is MNHEY, CDR2 SVGAGI. The CDR3 runs 13 residues. The CDR3 DNA reads as TGTGCCAGCAGGGCGGGGGAGCAAGAGACCCAGTACTTC. Protein: CASRAGEQETQYF.

V is TRBV2 and J is TRBJ2-5; D ambiguous. The V gene lost 7 bases and the J gene lost 2 bases, with 11 bases spanning the gap. Germline values: CDR1 SNHLY, CDR2 FYNNEI. The CDR3 sequence is 13 residues long. CDR3 DNA sequence: TGTGCCAGCATACCGAGGATACAAGAGACCCAGTACTTC. Translation gives CASIPRIQETQYF.

The gene calls are TRBV3-1 (or the pseudogene TRBV3-2) and TRBJ2-4; 15 nucleotides line up with TRBD2. This CDR3 contains 19 residues. Looked up from germline, CDR1 is LGHDT and CDR2 is YNNKEL (reference sequence). V lost 3 bases and J lost 8; bases outside the gene matches: 14. The DNA of the CDR3 is TGTGCCAGCAGCCACCACGGACTAGCGGGAGGGGGGGGTCGGTACATTCAGTACTTC. Its protein is CASSHHGLAGGGGRYIQYF.

The chain has TRBV28 and TRBJ1-5; D might be TRBD1 (5 bases). V lost 6 bases, J lost 7 bases, and 19 bases lay in between. Germline V gene lookup returns CDR1 MDHEN and CDR2 SYDVKM. This CDR3 contains 15 residues. CDR3 amino acids: CASSPYAAGDQPQHF. The DNA for the CDR3 is TGTGCCAGCAGCCCCTACGCCGCGGGGGACCAGCCCCAGCATTTT.

This chain uses TRBV7-8 with TRBJ2-1; TRBD2 might be the D (5 bases). The length of the CDR3 is 13 residues. V lost 0 bases and J 7 bases, leaving 7 bases between the germline ends. Germline V gene lookup returns CDR1 SGHVS and CDR2 FQNEAQ. CDR3 nucleotides: TGTGCCAGCAGCTTAGCCCTAGCAAATGAGCAGTTCTTC. Translation: CASSLALANEQFF. Looking up the rest from reference TRBV7-8 and TRBJ2-1 gives the full variable domain: GAGVSQSPRYKVAKRGQDVALRCDPISGHVSLFWYQQALGQGPEFLTYFQNEAQLDKSGLPSDRFFAERPEGSVSTLKIQRTQQEDSAVYLCASSLALANEQFFGPGTRLTVL.

The V and J genes are TRBV11-2 and TRBJ2-1; TRBD2 might be the D (6 bases). V was clipped by 0 bases and J by 6 bases, with 12 bases between them. Germline CDR1 is SGHAT and CDR2 is FQNNGV. The CDR3 extends over 15 amino acids. CDR3 in amino acids: CASSLELARINEQFF. CDR3 bases: TGTGCCAGCAGCTTAGAACTAGCACGAATCAATGAGCAGTTCTTC.